This T cell receptor (beta chain) was captured by sequencing in a study of CD8+ T cells in alopecia areata. Study-wide results and caveats: Scalp repertoires also include resident alphabeta T cells from normal skin.

V was shortened by 1 base and J by 0 bases, with 5 bases between the two germline ends. Germline V gene data show CDR1 as SEHNR and CDR2 as FQNEAQ (reference sequence). The CDR3 loop spans 14 amino acids. Investigators isolated RNA and reverse transcribed it into cDNA to act as the sequencing template. Profiled with immunoSEQ multiplex PCR; TCRdb holds only in-frame clones, not every one. The sample has 35,000 to 45,000 clones, over 85% seen once; the top ten hold 15% to 20%. As for this clone: Its target is unknown.

Treatment here: oral pan-JAK inhibitor, 5-10 mg twice daily. The J gene is TRBJ2-3, the V gene TRBV7-9, with D unresolved. The source was CD8+ T cells sorted from blood, collected at week 24, from a patient treated with tofacitinib. This TCR was recovered from a human donor with alopecia areata. CDR3 sequence: CASSLEASTDTQYF. As DNA, the CDR3 is TGTGCCAGCAGCTTAGAAGCTAGCACAGATACGCAGTATTTT.